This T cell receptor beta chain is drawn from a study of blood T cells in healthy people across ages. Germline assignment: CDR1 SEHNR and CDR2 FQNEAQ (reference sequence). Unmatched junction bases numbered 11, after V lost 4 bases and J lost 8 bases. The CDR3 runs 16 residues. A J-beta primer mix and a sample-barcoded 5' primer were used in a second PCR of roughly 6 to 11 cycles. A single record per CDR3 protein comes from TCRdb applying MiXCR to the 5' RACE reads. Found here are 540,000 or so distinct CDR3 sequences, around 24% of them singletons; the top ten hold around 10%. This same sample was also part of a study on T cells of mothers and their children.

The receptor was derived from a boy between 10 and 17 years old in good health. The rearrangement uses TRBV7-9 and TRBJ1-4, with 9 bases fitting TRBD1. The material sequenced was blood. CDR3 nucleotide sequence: TGTGCCAGCAGCTCAGCCGGGGACAGGGCACGGGAAAAACTGTTTTTT. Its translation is CASSSAGDRAREKLFF.